This TCR beta chain is drawn from a study of T cell repertoires in urothelial bladder cancer. Study in general: A few lesions each were cT0, cTa, cT1, and cT2 or greater. General study findings and limits: A single clone reached around 2% in benign versus up to roughly 15% in carcinoma. Carcinoma specimens had median about 2.2% tumor infiltrating lymphocytes, benign over 9%. Median T cells were around 5,200 in carcinoma and just over 25,000 in benign specimens.

Germline CDR1 SGHRS, CDR2 YFSETQ. V was shortened by 4 bases and J by 3 bases, with 14 bases between the two germline ends. The CDR3 has 15 amino acids. Comment on this clone: Its antigen is as yet unknown.

The method was immunoSEQ multiplex PCR; TCRdb's version includes in-frame clones alone and lacks a portion of them. This table has around 10,000 clones, roughly 63% appearing once. The V call is TRBV5-1, the J call TRBJ2-1; a weak D match, TRBD2 (5 bases). The TCR originated in a human donor with urothelial carcinoma. The sequenced sample consisted of tumor-infiltrating cells from bladder cancer. The CDR3 bases are TGCGCCAGCAGCCTCGGGGATCCGGGCTACAATGAGCAGTTCTTC. It translates to CASSLGDPGYNEQFF. Drawing the rest from reference TRBV5-1 and TRBJ2-1, the complete variable domain is KAGVTQTPRYLIKTRGQQVTLSCSPISGHRSVSWYQQTPGQGLQFLFEYFSETQRNKGNFPGRFSGRQFSNSRSEMNVSTLELGDSALYLCASSLGDPGYNEQFFGPGTRLTVL.